Described below is a single T cell receptor beta chain sequence and its context. MiXCR, run by TCRdb on the 5' RACE reads, gives a single entry per CDR3 protein. Here the sample spans almost 600,000 distinct CDR3 sequences, approximately 13% being singletons. This sample was taken from a study of T cells after yellow fever vaccination. The V segment lost 6 bases and the J segment 6 bases; nucleotides outside the gene matches: 8. Germline V CDR1 and CDR2: KGHSH, LQKENI. The CDR3 sequence is 16 residues long. The input for sequencing was PBMCs, taken on the day of the yellow fever booster vaccination. The sequence was collected from a man aged 25 to 45 who received the YFV17D yellow fever vaccine. The genes are TRBV18 and TRBJ2-2; 12 bases map to TRBD1. The CDR3 spells CASSPRDRGLSGELFF. The CDR3 DNA follows: TGTGCCAGCTCGCCTCGGGACAGGGGGCTCTCCGGGGAGCTGTTTTTT.